This T cell receptor beta chain was identified in a study of blood T cell repertoires in COVID-19. Study information: The United States, Italy and Spain were the sources of the acute and convalescent COVID-19 samples.

Clones were read by immunoSEQ multiplex PCR, and TCRdb kept only the in-frame ones, dropping some. Of a few hundred thousand clones in the sample, approximately 86% were seen once. Looked up from germline, CDR1 is SGHTA and CDR2 is FQGNSA. The length of the CDR3 is 14 residues. V was trimmed by 0 bases and J by 3 bases, leaving 5 bases between them. J is TRBJ1-4 and V is TRBV7-2; D unresolved. This sequence originates from a man between 18 and 35 years old with active or convalescent COVID-19. Sequenced input: peripheral blood. This CDR3 reads CASSLAAANEKLFF. CDR3 DNA sequence: TGTGCCAGCAGCTTAGCGGCGGCTAATGAAAAACTGTTTTTT.